Given below is one T cell receptor (beta chain) in context. Looked up from germline, CDR1 is LGHNT and CDR2 is FRNRAP. CDR3 length equals 13 residues. The ends were cut back, 7 bases at V and 2 bases at J, with 11 bases in the middle. The entry originates in a study of T cell changes during pregnancy in multiple sclerosis. The method was immunoSEQ multiplex PCR; TCRdb's version includes in-frame clones alone and lacks a portion of them. This sample has tens of thousands of clones, with 92% found just once. The chain uses TRBV12-5 and TRBJ2-5; D is unclear. The sequences come from peripheral blood, collected before pregnancy. This receptor was obtained from a female donor with multiple sclerosis, enrolled in a pregnancy study. CDR3 sequence: CASAPYSQETQYF. The CDR3 nucleotides are TGTGCTAGTGCCCCGTACAGTCAAGAGACCCAGTACTTC.